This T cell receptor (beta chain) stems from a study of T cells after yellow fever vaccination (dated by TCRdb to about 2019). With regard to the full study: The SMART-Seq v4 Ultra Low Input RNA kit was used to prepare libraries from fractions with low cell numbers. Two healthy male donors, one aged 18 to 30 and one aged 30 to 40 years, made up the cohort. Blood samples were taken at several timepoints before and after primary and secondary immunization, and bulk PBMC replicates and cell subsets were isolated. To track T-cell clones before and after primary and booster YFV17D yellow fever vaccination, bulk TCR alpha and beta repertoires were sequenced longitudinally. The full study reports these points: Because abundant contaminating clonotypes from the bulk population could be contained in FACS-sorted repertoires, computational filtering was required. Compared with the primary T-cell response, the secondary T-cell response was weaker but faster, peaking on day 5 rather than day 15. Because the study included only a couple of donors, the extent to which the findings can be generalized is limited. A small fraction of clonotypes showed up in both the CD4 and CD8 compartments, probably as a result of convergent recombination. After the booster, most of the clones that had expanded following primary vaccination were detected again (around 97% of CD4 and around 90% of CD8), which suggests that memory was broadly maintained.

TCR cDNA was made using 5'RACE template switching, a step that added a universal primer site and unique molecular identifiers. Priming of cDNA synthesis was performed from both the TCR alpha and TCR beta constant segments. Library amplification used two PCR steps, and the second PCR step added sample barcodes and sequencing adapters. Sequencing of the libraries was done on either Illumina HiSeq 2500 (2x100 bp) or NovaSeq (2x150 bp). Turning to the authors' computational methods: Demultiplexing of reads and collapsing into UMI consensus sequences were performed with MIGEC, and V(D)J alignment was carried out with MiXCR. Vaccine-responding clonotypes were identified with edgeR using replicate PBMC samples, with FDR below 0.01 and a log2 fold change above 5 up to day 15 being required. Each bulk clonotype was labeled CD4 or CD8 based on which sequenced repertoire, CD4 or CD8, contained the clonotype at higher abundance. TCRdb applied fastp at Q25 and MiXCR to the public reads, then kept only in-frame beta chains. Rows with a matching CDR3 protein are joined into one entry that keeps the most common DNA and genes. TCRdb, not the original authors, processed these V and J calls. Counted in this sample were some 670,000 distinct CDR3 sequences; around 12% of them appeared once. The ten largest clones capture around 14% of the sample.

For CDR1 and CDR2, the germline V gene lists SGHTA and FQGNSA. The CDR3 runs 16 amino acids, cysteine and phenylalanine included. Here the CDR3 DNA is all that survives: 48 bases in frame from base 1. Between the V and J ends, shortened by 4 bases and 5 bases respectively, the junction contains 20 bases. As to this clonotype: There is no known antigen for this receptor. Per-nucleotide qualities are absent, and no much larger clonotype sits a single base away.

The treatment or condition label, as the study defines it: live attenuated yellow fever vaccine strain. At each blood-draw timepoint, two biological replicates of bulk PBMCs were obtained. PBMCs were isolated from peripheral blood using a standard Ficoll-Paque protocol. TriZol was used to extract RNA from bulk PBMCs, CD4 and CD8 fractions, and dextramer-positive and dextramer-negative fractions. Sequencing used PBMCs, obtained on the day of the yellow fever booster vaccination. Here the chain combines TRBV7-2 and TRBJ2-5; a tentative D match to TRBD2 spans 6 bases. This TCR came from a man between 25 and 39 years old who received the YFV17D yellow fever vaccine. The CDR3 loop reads CASSYTSTSRWETQYF. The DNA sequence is TGTGCCAGCAGCTATACTAGCACTTCCCGGTGGGAGACCCAGTACTTC.